Detailed here is one T cell receptor (beta chain). The CDR3 is 15 residues long. The trim removed 6 bases at V and 7 bases at J, leaving 6 bases unmatched. Per the germline V gene, CDR1 is MNHEY and CDR2 is SVGAGI. The data stem from a study of blood T cell repertoires in COVID-19. The overall study: Spain, Italy and the United States supplied samples that represented acute and convalescent COVID-19.

Sequencing was performed with immunoSEQ multiplex PCR; in TCRdb, only in-frame clones are kept and a portion is missing. The table lists around 72,000 clones, more than 90% of them singletons. Sequencing was carried out using peripheral blood. The clonotype originates from a human donor with active COVID-19. The donor label of this sample is uncertain. The chain carries TRBV6-5 and TRBJ2-1; 13 nucleotides agree with TRBD2. The CDR3 nucleotides read TGTGCCAGCAGCCAAACTAGCGGGAGGGTGAATGAGCAGTTCTTC. It translates to CASSQTSGRVNEQFF.